A selection of T cell receptor beta chains follows, all from one sample in a study of cytomegalovirus exposure and HLA in healthy donors. Data came from immunoSEQ multiplex PCR; TCRdb stores just in-frame clones and leaves some out. The sample has about 360,000 clones, just over 85% seen once. The sample consisted of PBMCs. All receptors derive from a woman in her late teens or twenties in good health and CMV-seronegative. The CDR3 runs from the conserved cysteine through the conserved F or W. A D gene is named only where the DNA matches it firmly. Where a row states a size, it is once, few, many or the class of an expanded clone; other rows omit it.

>NA|TRBJ1-5|TRBD1|TRBV5-1
TGCGCCAGCAGCCGAGGGGACAGGTGGGATCAGCCCCAGCATTTT
CASSRGDRWDQPQHF
>NA|TRBJ1-1|NA|TRBV19
TGTGCCAGTAGTTCGGGGGGGATGAACACTGAAGCTTTCTTT
CASSSGGMNTEAFF
>NA|TRBJ1-2|NA|TRBV28
TGTGCCAGCAGTTATGTCAGGGTGAACTCCTATGGCTACACCTTC
CASSYVRVNSYGYTF
>once|TRBJ2-4|NA|TRBV27
TGTGCCAGCAGCTCCAGACAGGCCTCGGCCAAAAACATTCAGTACTTC
CASSSRQASAKNIQYF
>NA|TRBJ1-4|TRBD1|TRBV5-6
TGTGCCAGCAGCTTTCCGGCCCTCAGGGACAGGCCTGAAAAACTGTTTTTT
CASSFPALRDRPEKLFF
>once|TRBJ1-3|TRBD1|TRBV15
TGTGCCACCAGCCTACCCCGAGGGGCCAGGGGGCATTCTGGAAACACCATATATTTT
CATSLPRGARGHSGNTIYF
>NA|TRBJ2-1|TRBD2|TRBV6-4
TGTGCCAGCAGTCCCCGGCTGAGTCCCGGGGGGGAAGGATACAATGAGCAGTTCTTC
CASSPRLSPGGEGYNEQFF
>NA|TRBJ2-3|NA|TRBV5-6
TGTGCCAGCAGCCCCTCCCTGGGAGCGCAGTATTTT
CASSPSLGAQYF
>NA|TRBJ2-7|TRBD1|TRBV30
TGTGCCTGGGAGACAGGGCTGGACTACGAGCAGTACTTC
CAWETGLDYEQYF
>NA|TRBJ1-1|NA|TRBV28
TGTGCCAGCAGTGTCGGGGGGAACACTGAAGCTTTCTTT
CASSVGGNTEAFF
>NA|TRBJ2-2|TRBD2|TRBV4-1
TGCGCCAGCAGCCAACAACTAGCGGGAGGAGGCGGGGAGCTGTTTTTT
CASSQQLAGGGGELFF
>NA|TRBJ2-1|TRBD1|TRBV10-1
TGCGCCAGCAGTGATATGGGACAGGGTTTGGAAGAGCAGTTCTTC
CASSDMGQGLEEQFF
>once|TRBJ1-5|NA|TRBV6-1
TGTGCCAGCAGTGAAGCTCCCGCCAGGGGACGTAGTAGCAATCAGCCCCAGCATTTT
CASSEAPARGRSSNQPQHF
>NA|TRBJ1-4|NA|TRBV11-2
TGTGCCAGCAGCATCGGGACAACTGAAAAACTGTTTTTT
CASSIGTTEKLFF
>NA|TRBJ2-1|TRBD2|TRBV9
TGTGCCAGCAGCGCCCCTCTAGCGGGAGTCTACAATGAGCAGTTCTTC
CASSAPLAGVYNEQFF
>NA|TRBJ1-5|TRBD1|TRBV7-9
TGTGCCAGCAGCAGAACAGGGGGCCTAAATTACCAGCCCCAGCATTTT
CASSRTGGLNYQPQHF
>NA|TRBJ2-1|TRBD2|TRBV4-1
TGCGCCAGCAGCCAAGATAGTACAGGACTAGCGGGACTAGAGCAGTTCTTC
CASSQDSTGLAGLEQFF
>few|TRBJ2-7|NA|TRBV2
TGTGCCAGCAGTGAAGGGGTAGCCTCCTACGAGCAGTACTTC
CASSEGVASYEQYF
>NA|TRBJ1-2|TRBD1|TRBV19
TGTGCCAGTAGTTACCCGGGACAGGGGAACTATGGCTACACCTTC
CASSYPGQGNYGYTF
>NA|TRBJ1-1|TRBD1|TRBV6-6
TGTGCCAGCAGTTCCACCCGGGCAGGGGGCACTGAAGCTTTCTTT
CASSSTRAGGTEAFF
>NA|TRBJ1-4|TRBD1|TRBV4-2
TGTGCCAGCAGCCAACTAGGGACAGAACTGAATGAAAAACTGTTTTTT
CASSQLGTELNEKLFF
>once|TRBJ2-1|NA|TRBV23-1
TGCGCCAGCGGGAGACTAGTCAATGAGCAGTTCTTC
CASGRLVNEQFF
>NA|TRBJ2-7|NA|TRBV5-4
TGTGCCAGCAGCTTGGCCTCAACTCGAAACGAGCAGTACTTC
CASSLASTRNEQYF
>NA|TRBJ2-1|NA|TRBV25-1
TGTGCCAGCAGTGAATGGGCCGGGGGAGGCCTCAATGAGCAGTTCTTC
CASSEWAGGGLNEQFF
>NA|TRBJ1-2|TRBD1|TRBV6-5
TGTGCCAGCAGTTCAACGGACAGGGTTAGCGGCTACACCTTC
CASSSTDRVSGYTF
>NA|TRBJ2-2|NA|TRBV7-7
TGTGCCAGCAGCTTAGACTATGGTGCCGGGGAGCTGTTTTTT
CASSLDYGAGELFF
>few|TRBJ1-2|NA|TRBV19
TGTGCCAGTGCGGCAGCCAATCTAAACTATGGCTACACCTTC
CASAAANLNYGYTF
>NA|TRBJ1-1|NA|TRBV2
TGTGCCAGCAGTTCACACAACACTGAAGCTTTCTTT
CASSSHNTEAFF
>NA|TRBJ2-7|TRBD2|TRBV5-1
TGCGCCAGCAGTCGCGGGGGGGAAGACTACGAGCAGTACTTC
CASSRGGEDYEQYF
>NA|TRBJ2-2|TRBD2|TRBV6-1
TGTGCCAGCAGTGGACTAGCGGTGTTCAACACCGGGGAGCTGTTTTTT
CASSGLAVFNTGELFF
>NA|TRBJ1-1|NA|TRBV2
TGTGCCAGCAGACTCGGGGTCTACACTGAAGCTTTCTTT
CASRLGVYTEAFF
>NA|TRBJ2-3|TRBD2|TRBV4-2
TGTGCCAGCAGCCAAGAACTAGCGGGGGTTGCAGATACGCAGTATTTT
CASSQELAGVADTQYF
>NA|TRBJ2-1|NA|TRBV2
TGTGCCAGCAGTCCCCGGTCCTACAATGAGCAGTTCTTC
CASSPRSYNEQFF
>NA|TRBJ2-5|NA|TRBV11-1
TGTGCCAGCAGCTTAGGTCGTGGTAGAGAGACCCAGTACTTC
CASSLGRGRETQYF
>once|TRBJ1-1|TRBD1|TRBV7-9
TGTGCCAGCAGCTCGCCGGGCACAGGGGGGACCACTGAAGCTTTCTTT
CASSSPGTGGTTEAFF
>NA|TRBJ1-1|NA|TRBV13
TGTGCCAGCAGCAGCGAAGGACAGCTGAACACTGAAGCTTTCTTT
CASSSEGQLNTEAFF
>NA|TRBJ1-2|TRBD1|TRBV4-2
TGTGCCAGCAGCCAAACTGGGGACAGATTAGTCTATGGCTACACCTTC
CASSQTGDRLVYGYTF
>NA|TRBJ2-2|TRBD1|TRBV4-1
TGCGCCAGCAGCCAAGATAGTTGGACAGGGACGAACACCGGGGAGCTGTTTTTT
CASSQDSWTGTNTGELFF
>NA|TRBJ1-2|TRBD1|TRBV7-8
TGTGCCAGCAGCTCTATTACTCCGGGACAGGGGGCTGGCTACACCTTC
CASSSITPGQGAGYTF
>NA|TRBJ2-1|TRBD1|TRBV15
TGTGCCACCAGCAGAGTCGGACAGGGGGCGAACAATGAGCAGTTCTTC
CATSRVGQGANNEQFF
>NA|TRBJ1-3|TRBD1|TRBV30
TGTGCCTGGGTCCGGGACAGGAGCTCTGGAAACACCATATATTTT
CAWVRDRSSGNTIYF
>once|TRBJ2-7|TRBD2|TRBV7-9
TGTGCCAGCAGCTTAGTTCTAGCGGGGGCCTGGGAGCAGTACTTC
CASSLVLAGAWEQYF
>NA|TRBJ1-1|TRBD1|TRBV5-6
TGTGCCAGCGCCGACAGGGGGATTGACACTGAAGCTTTCTTT
CASADRGIDTEAFF
>once|TRBJ2-2|TRBD1|TRBV19
TGTGCCAGTACCATACCCCAGGGACAGCCGGCCGGGGAGCTGTTTTTT
CASTIPQGQPAGELFF